Included here is one T cell receptor (beta chain) sequence, with context. What it binds is unknown. This record belongs to a study of human T cells and chemical hapten exposure. Study at large: Weekly scalp doses of diphenylcyclopropenone were given to patients during the approximately 25-week study. Patch tests put 0.01% DPC on the upper back, and the results were checked at 6 days. Findings and caveats of the study: Expanded TCRs clustered into significantly more large CDR3 similarity groups than controls, the analysis revealed.

The CDR3 is 14 residues long. The V and J ends lost 2 bases and 5 bases respectively, with 12 bases between them. Germline V gives CDR1 MDHEN, CDR2 SYDVKM. Noted time point: patch test 1, 2 weeks after DPC sensitization. Treatment given: therapeutic diphenylcyclopropenone sensitization with weekly scalp DPC. Non-pregnant alopecia patients aged 18 to 70, suitable for DPC therapy. TCRdb ran MiXCR on the RACE reads and lists one entry per CDR3 protein. The sample includes tens of thousands of distinct CDR3 sequences, roughly a tenth of them seen just once. The sequencing here drew on whole blood, taken in connection with sensitization to the hapten diphenylcyclopropenone (DPC). This chain links TRBV28 with TRBJ2-5, with D possibly being TRBD2 (6 bases). This sequence originates from a man in his forties with alopecia areata. Some clones in this sample may be carry-over from other donors' samples. CDR3 bases: TGTGCCAGCAGTTTAAGGCGGGGCGGGGAGACCCAGTACTTC. Translated: CASSLRRGGETQYF.